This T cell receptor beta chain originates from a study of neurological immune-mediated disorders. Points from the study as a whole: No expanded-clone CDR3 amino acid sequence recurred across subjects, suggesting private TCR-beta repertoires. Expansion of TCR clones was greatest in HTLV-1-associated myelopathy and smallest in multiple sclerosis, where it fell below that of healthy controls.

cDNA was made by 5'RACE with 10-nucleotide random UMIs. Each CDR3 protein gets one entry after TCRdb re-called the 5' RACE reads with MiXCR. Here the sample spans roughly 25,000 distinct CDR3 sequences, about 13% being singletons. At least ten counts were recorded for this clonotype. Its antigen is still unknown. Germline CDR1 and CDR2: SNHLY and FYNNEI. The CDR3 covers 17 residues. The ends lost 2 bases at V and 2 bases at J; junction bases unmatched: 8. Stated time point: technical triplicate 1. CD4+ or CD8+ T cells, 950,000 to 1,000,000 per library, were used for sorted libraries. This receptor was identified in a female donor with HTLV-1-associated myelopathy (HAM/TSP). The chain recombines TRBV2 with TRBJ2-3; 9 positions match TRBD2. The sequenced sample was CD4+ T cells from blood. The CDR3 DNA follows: TGTGCCAGCAGTGAACGGCTAGCGGGGAGCTTCACAGATACGCAGTATTTT. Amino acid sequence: CASSERLAGSFTDTQYF.